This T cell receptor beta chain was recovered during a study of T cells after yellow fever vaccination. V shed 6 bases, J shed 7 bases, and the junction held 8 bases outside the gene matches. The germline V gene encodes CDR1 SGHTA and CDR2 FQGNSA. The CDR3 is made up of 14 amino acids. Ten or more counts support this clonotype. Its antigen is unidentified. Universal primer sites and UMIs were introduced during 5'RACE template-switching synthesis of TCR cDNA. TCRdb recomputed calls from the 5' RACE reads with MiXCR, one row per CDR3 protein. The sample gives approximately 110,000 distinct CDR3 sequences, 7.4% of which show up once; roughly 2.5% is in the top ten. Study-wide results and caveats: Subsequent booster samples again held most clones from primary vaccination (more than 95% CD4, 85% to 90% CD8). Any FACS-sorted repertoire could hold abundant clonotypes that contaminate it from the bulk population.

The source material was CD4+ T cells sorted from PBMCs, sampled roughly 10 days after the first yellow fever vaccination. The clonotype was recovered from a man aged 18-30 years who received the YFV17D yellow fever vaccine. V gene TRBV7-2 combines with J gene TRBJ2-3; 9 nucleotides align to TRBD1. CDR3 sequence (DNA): TGTGCCAGCAGATCACAGGGGGCCACGCATACGCAGTATTTT. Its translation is CASRSQGATHTQYF.